Below, 18 T cell receptor beta chains from the same sample are listed, as sequenced in a study of Graves' ophthalmopathy and Graves' hyperthyroidism. Amplification from RNA transcripts yielded the TCR beta CDR3 regions. A first-round RT-PCR used HTBI primers, followed by a second-round multiplex PCR. Via MiXCR, TCRdb re-called the multiplex PCR reads, giving one row per CDR3 protein. The table shows about 550,000 distinct CDR3 sequences, with under 45% occurring only once. Sequencing was done on a sample of peripheral blood or thyroid tissue (not recorded which). Source of these receptors: an adult man with Graves' hyperthyroidism.

On this clonotype: At one end the junction does not follow the germline gene, possibly because of a read error. This chain uses TRBV5-1 with TRBJ1-6, with D possibly TRBD1 on 5 matching bases. The CDR3 runs 11 residues. The germline gives CDR1 SGHRS, CDR2 YFSETQ. CDR3 nucleotide sequence: TGCGCCAGCAGCAGCAACAGGCCCCTGCACTTT. Protein: CASSSNRPLHF.

V usage is TRBV2 and J usage is TRBJ2-3; 8 positions match TRBD1. The CDR3 extends over 15 amino acids. V lost 3 bases to trimming and J lost 0 bases; unmatched junction nucleotides: 2. Per the germline V gene, CDR1 is SNHLY and CDR2 is FYNNEI. Here the CDR3 DNA reads TGTGCCAGCAGTGAGGACAGGGCCAGCACAGATACGCAGTATTTT. Protein sequence: CASSEDRASTDTQYF.

In this sample, this clonotype turned up many times. The rearrangement joins TRBV7-6 to TRBJ2-2; D possibly corresponds to TRBD1 (5 bases). V was pared by 4 bases and J by 7 bases, with 13 bases between. Germline CDR1 is SGHVS and CDR2 is FNYEAQ. The CDR3 runs to 14 residues. CDR3 coding DNA: TGTGCCAGCAGCTGGCGCCAGGGTGTCGGGGAGCTGTTTTTT. Its protein is CASSWRQGVGELFF.

This clonotype was observed many times. The genes are TRBV13 and TRBJ1-5; TRBD1 agrees at 7 bases. This CDR3 spans 15 amino acids. Germline V gene sequence: CDR1 PRHDT, CDR2 FYEKMQ (reference sequence). The junction had 0 bases not matched to a gene; V was cut back by 0 bases and J by 1 base. The CDR3 spells CASSLGGQSNQPQHF. The CDR3 DNA is TGTGCCAGCAGCTTAGGGGGACAGAGCAATCAGCCCCAGCATTTT.

This clonotype was counted between two and nine times. The chain uses TRBV6-5 and TRBJ1-4; D possibly corresponds to TRBD1 (5 bases). CDR3 length equals 14 residues. The germline gives CDR1 MNHEY, CDR2 SVGAGI. V was cut by 8 bases and J by 0 bases, with 10 bases left in between. The CDR3 DNA reads TGTGCCAGCGGACAACAAGCAACTAATGAAAAACTGTTTTTT. Translation: CASGQQATNEKLFF.

This clonotype was seen at least ten times. This rearrangement joins TRBV7-6 to TRBJ1-5; a weak D match, TRBD1 (6 bases). CDR3 length equals 14 residues. Trimming cost V 5 bases and J 4 bases, with 12 bases left between them. CDR1 is SGHVS and CDR2 is FNYEAQ in the germline V gene. CDR3 protein: CASSPGAANQPQHF. The DNA of the CDR3 is TGTGCCAGCAGCCCAGGGGCCGCGAATCAGCCCCAGCATTTT.

This chain links TRBV19 with TRBJ2-2; TRBD2 aligns across 11 bases. The CDR3 consists of 18 residues. J was trimmed by 1 base and V by 3 bases; bases with no gene match: 7. Looked up from germline, CDR1 is LNHDA and CDR2 is SQIVND (reference sequence). CDR3 sequence: CASSINPSGRWNTGELFF. The CDR3 DNA reads TGTGCCAGTAGTATTAACCCTAGCGGGAGGTGGAACACCGGGGAGCTGTTTTTT.

This clonotype has just a few counts. The chain has TRBV5-1 and TRBJ2-3, with 8 bases identical to TRBD1. The CDR3 runs 15 residues. The trim removed 0 bases at V and 1 base at J, leaving 1 base unmatched. Germline V gene data show CDR1 as SGHRS and CDR2 as YFSETQ. CDR3: CASSLDRGGTDTQYF. The CDR3 DNA is TGCGCCAGCAGCTTGGACAGGGGGGGCACAGATACGCAGTATTTT.

This clonotype was observed a few times. The chain links TRBV20-1 to TRBJ2-3; TRBD2 aligns across 9 bases. The CDR3 has 16 residues. Germline CDR1 DFQATT, CDR2 SNEGSKA (reference sequence). The ends lost 6 bases at V and 4 bases at J; junction bases unmatched: 14. The CDR3 bases are TGCAGTGCCCGAAGTCCGGCTAGCGGGATGCCAGATACGCAGTATTTT. Its protein product is CSARSPASGMPDTQYF.

Concerning this clonotype itself: This CDR3 is missing its conserved last phenylalanine or tryptophan, likely due to a read error. This chain uses TRBV19 with TRBJ1-1, with D uncertain. Germline V CDR1 and CDR2: LNHDA, SQIVND (reference sequence). CDR3 length: 13 amino acids. The V and J ends lost 1 base and 1 base respectively, with 4 bases between them. The CDR3 DNA is TGTGCCAGTAGTATAGGTTGGAACACTGAAGCTTTCATT. Translated: CASSIGWNTEAFI.

About this clonotype itself: One base away lies a much larger clone, so this may be a sequencing read error. The chain joins TRBV6-5 to TRBJ2-2, with TRBD1 matching over 11 bases. The germline gives CDR1 MNHEY, CDR2 SVGAGI. The CDR3 is made up of 14 amino acids. The CDR3 here is CTSRGTGGTGELFF. The CDR3 DNA reads as TGTACCAGCAGAGGGACAGGGGGCACCGGGGAGCTGTTTTTT.

The chain links TRBV10-3 to TRBJ2-7; 14 nucleotides agree with TRBD2. Trimming removed 7 bases from V and 3 bases from J; junction bases left unmatched: 5. This CDR3 is 15 amino acids long. The germline V gene encodes CDR1 ENHRY and CDR2 SYGVKD. The CDR3 sequence: CAITGTSGSLYEQYF. The CDR3 region has the DNA TGTGCCATCACCGGGACTAGCGGGAGTCTCTACGAGCAGTACTTC.

The chain is built from TRBV7-6 and TRBJ2-3, with D maybe TRBD1 (6 bases). The V end was cut by 1 base, the J end by 0 bases, with 11 bases between. The CDR3 runs 16 residues. Per the germline V gene, CDR1 is SGHVS and CDR2 is FNYEAQ. The CDR3 DNA reads as TGTGCCAGCAGCTTAGTGTCGGGGACAAGCACAGATACGCAGTATTTT. Encoded protein: CASSLVSGTSTDTQYF.

This clonotype was found many times. V and J are TRBV12-3 or TRBV12-4 and TRBJ2-5; 9 bases match TRBD2. Trimming cost V 5 bases and J 4 bases; bases outside gene matches: 5. The CDR3 spans 14 residues. CDR3 DNA: TGTGCCAGCAGTCAGACTAGCGGAGGAGAGACCCAGTACTTC. Its translation: CASSQTSGGETQYF.

In its sample, this clonotype was seen a few times. The chain joins TRBV3-1 to TRBJ1-6; 9 bases fit TRBD1. CDR1 LGHDT and CDR2 YNNKEL come from the germline V gene (reference sequence). V lost 3 bases to trimming and J lost 7 bases; unmatched junction nucleotides: 7. CDR3 length: 16 residues. The CDR3 DNA reads as TGTGCCAGCAGCCATTTTTCTGGGACAGGGAATTCACCCCTCCACTTT. Residues: CASSHFSGTGNSPLHF.

The sample holds many counts of this clonotype. The CDR3 protein is CASSYTDRASYEQYF. The CDR3 coding sequence is TGTGCCAGCAGTTACACGGACAGGGCTTCCTACGAGCAGTACTTC. This chain uses TRBV6-5 with TRBJ2-7; 8 bases are shared with TRBD1. The V segment lost 2 bases and the J segment 1 base; nucleotides outside the gene matches: 4. The CDR3 length is 15 residues. CDR1 and CDR2 from the germline V gene are MNHEY and SVGAGI.

This sequence joins TRBV7-4 and TRBJ2-1, with D hard to call. CDR1 and CDR2 from the germline V gene are SGHVT and SQSDAQ. The CDR3 is 14 amino acids. Trimming pared 3 bases from V and 5 bases from J, leaving 11 bases between. CDR3 in amino acids: CASSLTGPNNEQFF. The CDR3 bases are TGTGCCAGCAGCTTGACCGGGCCAAACAATGAGCAGTTCTTC. The whole variable domain, remainder taken from reference TRBV7-4 and TRBJ2-1, is GAGVSQSPRYKVAKRGRDVALRCDSISGHVTLYWYRQTLGQGSEVLTYSQSDAQRDKSGRPSGRFSAERPERSVSTLKIQRTEQGDSAVYLCASSLTGPNNEQFFGPGTRLTVL.

The chain recombines TRBV20-1 with TRBJ2-3; 9 bases are shared with TRBD2. The CDR3 totals 14 residues. Unmatched junction bases numbered 2, after V lost 2 bases and J lost 2 bases. CDR1 and CDR2 (germline): DFQATT, SNEGSKA (reference sequence). The CDR3 sequence: CSARIAGATDTQYF. The CDR3 DNA is TGCAGTGCTAGAATAGCGGGGGCCACAGATACGCAGTATTTT.